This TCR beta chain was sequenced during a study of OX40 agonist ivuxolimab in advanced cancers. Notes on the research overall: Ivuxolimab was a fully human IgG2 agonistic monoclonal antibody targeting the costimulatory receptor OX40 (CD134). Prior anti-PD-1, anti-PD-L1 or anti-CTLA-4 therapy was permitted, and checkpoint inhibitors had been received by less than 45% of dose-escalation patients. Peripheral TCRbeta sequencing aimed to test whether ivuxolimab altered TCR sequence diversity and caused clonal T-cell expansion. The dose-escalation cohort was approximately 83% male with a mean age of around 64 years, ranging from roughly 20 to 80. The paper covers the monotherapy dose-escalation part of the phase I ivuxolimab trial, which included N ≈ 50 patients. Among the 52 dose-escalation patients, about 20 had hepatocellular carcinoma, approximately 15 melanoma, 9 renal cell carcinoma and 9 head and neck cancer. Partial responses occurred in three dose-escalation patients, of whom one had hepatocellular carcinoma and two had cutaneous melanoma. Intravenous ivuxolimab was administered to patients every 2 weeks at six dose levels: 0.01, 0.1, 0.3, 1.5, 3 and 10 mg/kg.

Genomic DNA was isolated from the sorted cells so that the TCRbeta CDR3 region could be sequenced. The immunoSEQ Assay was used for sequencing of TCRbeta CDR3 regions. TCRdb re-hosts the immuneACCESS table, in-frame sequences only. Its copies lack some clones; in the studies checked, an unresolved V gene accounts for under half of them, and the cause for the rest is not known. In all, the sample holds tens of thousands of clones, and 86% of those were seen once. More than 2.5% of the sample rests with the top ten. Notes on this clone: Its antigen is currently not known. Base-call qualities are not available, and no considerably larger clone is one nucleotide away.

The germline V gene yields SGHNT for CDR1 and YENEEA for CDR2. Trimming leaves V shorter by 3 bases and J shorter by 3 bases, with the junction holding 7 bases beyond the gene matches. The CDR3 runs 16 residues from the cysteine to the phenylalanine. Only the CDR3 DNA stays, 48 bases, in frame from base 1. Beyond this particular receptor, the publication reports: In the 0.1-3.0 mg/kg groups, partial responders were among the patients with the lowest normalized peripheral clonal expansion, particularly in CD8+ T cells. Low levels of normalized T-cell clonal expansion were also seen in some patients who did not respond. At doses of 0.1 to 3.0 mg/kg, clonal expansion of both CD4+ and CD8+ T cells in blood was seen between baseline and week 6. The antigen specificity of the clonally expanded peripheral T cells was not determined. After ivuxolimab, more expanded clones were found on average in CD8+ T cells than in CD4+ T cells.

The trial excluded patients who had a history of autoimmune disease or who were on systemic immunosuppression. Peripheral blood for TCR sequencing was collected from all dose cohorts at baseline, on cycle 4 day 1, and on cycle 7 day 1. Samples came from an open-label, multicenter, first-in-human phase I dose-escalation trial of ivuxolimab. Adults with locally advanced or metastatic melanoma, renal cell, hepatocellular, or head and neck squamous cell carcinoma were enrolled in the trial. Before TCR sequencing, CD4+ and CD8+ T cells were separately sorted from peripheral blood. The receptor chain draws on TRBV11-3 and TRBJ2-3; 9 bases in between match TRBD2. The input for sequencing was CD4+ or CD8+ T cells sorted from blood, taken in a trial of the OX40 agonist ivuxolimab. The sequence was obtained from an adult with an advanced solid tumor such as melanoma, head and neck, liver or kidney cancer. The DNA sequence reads TGTGCCAGCAGCTTCGGCGGGGGGGCGAGTACAGATACGCAGTATTTT. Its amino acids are CASSFGGGASTDTQYF.